This is a list of T cell receptor beta chains from one sample in a study of blood T cell repertoires in COVID-19. This table comes from immunoSEQ multiplex PCR, and its TCRdb copy is limited to in-frame clones, with some not included. This sample has about 94,000 clones, with roughly 70% found just once. Sequencing used peripheral blood. These receptors were taken from a man in his 70s with COVID-19, enrolled during active disease. Both conserved end residues are part of each CDR3. D genes are given only for firm matches. Size values are once, few and many counts, or a class for expanded clones, and some rows have none.

V	D	size	J	CDR3	DNA
TRBV15	TRBD1	-	TRBJ1-2	CATSRVGEGAYGYTF	TGTGCCACCAGCAGGGTTGGTGAGGGGGCCTATGGCTACACCTTC
TRBV3-1/TRBV3-2	TRBD1	-	TRBJ2-7	CASSRTGTGNEQYF	TGTGCCAGCAGCCGGACCGGGACAGGGAACGAGCAGTACTTC
TRBV7-2	TRBD1	-	TRBJ1-2	CASSLGTGARYYGYTF	TGTGCCAGCAGCTTAGGCACAGGGGCGCGGTACTATGGCTACACCTTC
TRBV6-2/TRBV6-3	-	-	TRBJ2-3	CASSYEVALHTDTQYF	TGTGCCAGCAGTTACGAGGTAGCCCTCCACACAGATACGCAGTATTTT
TRBV9	-	few	TRBJ2-7	CASSVGPGREEQYF	TGTGCCAGCAGCGTAGGGCCAGGGCGTGAGGAGCAGTACTTC
TRBV10-3	TRBD1	-	TRBJ1-3	CAISEQTGGFGNTIYF	TGTGCCATCAGTGAGCAGACAGGGGGCTTCGGAAACACCATATATTTT
TRBV7-9	TRBD1	-	TRBJ1-4	CASSFYGQDNEKLFF	TGTGCCAGCAGCTTTTACGGACAGGATAATGAAAAACTGTTTTTT
TRBV7-2	TRBD2	few	TRBJ2-7	CASTRLAGGPGGEQYF	TGTGCCAGCACCCGACTAGCGGGAGGGCCTGGAGGCGAGCAGTACTTC
TRBV6-6	TRBD1	-	TRBJ1-2	CASSHRTGGYTF	TGTGCCAGCAGTCACCGGACAGGGGGCTACACCTTC
TRBV19	TRBD2	-	TRBJ2-1	CASSPSGAYNEQFF	TGTGCCAGTAGTCCCAGCGGGGCCTACAATGAGCAGTTCTTC
TRBV27	TRBD2	-	TRBJ2-5	CASSLSITGGGTQYF	TGTGCCAGCAGTTTATCGATAACGGGAGGGGGGACCCAGTACTTC
TRBV24-1	-	-	TRBJ1-2	CATSDSTFGQPNYGYTF	TGTGCCACCAGTGATTCCACCTTCGGACAACCTAACTATGGCTACACCTTC
TRBV18	TRBD1	-	TRBJ1-6	CASSPFTGTGDSPLHF	TGTGCCAGCTCACCCTTTACCGGGACAGGGGATTCACCCCTCCACTTT
TRBV7-3	TRBD2	-	TRBJ2-1	CASRRPGLAGEDYEQFF	TGTGCCAGCAGACGACCGGGACTAGCGGGAGAGGACTATGAGCAGTTCTTC
TRBV5-8	-	once	TRBJ1-1	CASRREGRVNTEAFF	TGTGCCAGCAGGAGGGAGGGGCGAGTGAACACTGAAGCTTTCTTT
TRBV11-2	-	few	TRBJ1-1	CASSLGTYAGAEAFF	TGTGCCAGCAGCCTAGGGACTTACGCAGGGGCTGAAGCTTTCTTT
TRBV19	TRBD1	-	TRBJ1-1	CAPGGNTEAFF	TGTGCCCCAGGGGGGAACACTGAAGCTTTCTTT
TRBV3-1/TRBV3-2	-	-	TRBJ1-6	CASSQEVESPLHF	TGTGCCAGCAGCCAAGAGGTGGAGTCACCCCTCCACTTT
TRBV20-1	-	-	TRBJ2-5	CSASSRPGQETQYF	TGCAGTGCTAGTTCTCGTCCCGGCCAAGAGACCCAGTACTTC
TRBV6-5	-	-	TRBJ2-2	CASSLMGGNTGELFF	TGTGCCAGCAGCCTTATGGGAGGGAACACCGGGGAGCTGTTTTTT
TRBV7-9	TRBD1	-	TRBJ2-2	CASRWGQGVSGELFF	TGTGCCAGCAGGTGGGGACAGGGGGTATCCGGGGAGCTGTTTTTT
TRBV28	TRBD2	-	TRBJ2-1	CASSLSSGRINEQFF	TGTGCCAGCAGTTTATCTAGCGGGAGAATCAATGAGCAGTTCTTC
TRBV6-5	-	-	TRBJ1-6	CASSSSSYNSPLHF	TGTGCCAGCAGCTCGAGCTCCTATAATTCACCCCTCCACTTT
TRBV19	-	-	TRBJ2-7	CASSPRHTRSPFYEQYF	TGTGCCAGTAGTCCGCGACATACTAGGTCCCCTTTCTACGAGCAGTACTTC
TRBV19	-	-	TRBJ2-7	CASSRHPGYEQYF	TGTGCCAGTAGTCGCCACCCCGGCTACGAGCAGTACTTC
TRBV18	TRBD1	once	TRBJ1-5	CASSPPLDRGPQPQHF	TGTGCCAGCTCACCACCATTGGACAGGGGGCCTCAGCCCCAGCATTTT
TRBV6-4	TRBD2	-	TRBJ2-3	CASSGEGGPTDTQYF	TGTGCCAGCAGTGGGGAGGGCGGACCGACAGATACGCAGTATTTT
TRBV2	TRBD1	-	TRBJ1-6	CASSQGQNNNSPLHF	TGTGCCAGCAGCCAGGGACAGAACAATAATTCACCCCTCCACTTT
TRBV20-1	-	few	TRBJ1-2	CSAPGGGGYTF	TGCAGTGCCCCGGGCGGAGGTGGCTACACCTTC
TRBV10-2	-	few	TRBJ1-6	CASSWDNGDSPLHF	TGCGCCAGCAGCTGGGACAACGGGGATTCACCCCTCCACTTT
TRBV30	TRBD1	-	TRBJ2-7	CAWRGDQGAHSEQYF	TGTGCCTGGAGAGGAGACCAGGGGGCTCATTCCGAGCAGTACTTC
TRBV18	-	-	TRBJ2-7	CASSWTIYEQYF	TGTGCCAGCTCGTGGACTATCTACGAGCAGTACTTC
TRBV6-5	-	-	TRBJ2-5	CASSRQETQYF	TGTGCCAGCAGCAGACAAGAGACCCAGTACTTC
TRBV5-8	TRBD1	-	TRBJ1-5	CASSLAPGGGGYSNQPQHF	TGTGCCAGCAGCTTGGCCCCAGGGGGCGGCGGGTATAGCAATCAGCCCCAGCATTTT
TRBV12-3/TRBV12-4	-	few	TRBJ1-3	CASEGGNTIYF	TGTGCCAGCGAGGGTGGAAACACCATATATTTT
TRBV2	-	once	TRBJ1-5	CASSGEGGNQPQHF	TGTGCCAGCAGTGGAGAGGGGGGCAATCAGCCCCAGCATTTT
TRBV6-5	-	-	TRBJ1-2	CASSPGLGADYGYTF	TGTGCCAGCAGTCCCGGGTTGGGGGCCGACTATGGCTACACCTTC
TRBV3-1/TRBV3-2	-	-	TRBJ2-2	CASSQGAPRRELFF	TGTGCCAGCAGCCAAGGGGCGCCCCGGCGGGAGCTGTTTTTT
TRBV18	-	-	TRBJ2-7	CASQNPGQAYEQYF	TGTGCCAGCCAGAACCCAGGGCAGGCCTACGAGCAGTACTTC
TRBV5-5	-	-	TRBJ1-4	CASSLELQNPLFF	TGTGCCAGCAGCTTGGAATTACAGAACCCTCTGTTTTTT
TRBV28	TRBD1	-	TRBJ2-7	CASRTGTGEEQYF	TGTGCCAGCAGAACCGGGACAGGGGAGGAGCAGTACTTC
TRBV19	TRBD1	-	TRBJ1-2	CASSIGTGGYGYTF	TGTGCCAGTAGTATCGGGACAGGGGGGTATGGCTACACCTTC